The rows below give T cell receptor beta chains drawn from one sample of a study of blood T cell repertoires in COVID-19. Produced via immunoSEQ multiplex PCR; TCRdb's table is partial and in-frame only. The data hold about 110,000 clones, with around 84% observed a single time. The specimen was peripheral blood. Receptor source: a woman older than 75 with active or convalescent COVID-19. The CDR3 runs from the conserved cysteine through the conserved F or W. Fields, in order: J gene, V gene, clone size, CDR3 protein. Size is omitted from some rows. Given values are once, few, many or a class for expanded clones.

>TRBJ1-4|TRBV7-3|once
CASSSVGSGKLFF
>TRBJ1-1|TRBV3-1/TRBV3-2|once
CASSQGDRVFAEAFF
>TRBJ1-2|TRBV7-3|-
CASSLTPDRLNGYTF
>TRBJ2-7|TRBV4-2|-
CASSQDTSGSVYEQYF
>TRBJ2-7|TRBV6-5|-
CASSGTSGIYEQYF
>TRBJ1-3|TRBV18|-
CASSPKGQKTFLLSGNTIYF
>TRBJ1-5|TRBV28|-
CASSLYGTGLGQPQHF
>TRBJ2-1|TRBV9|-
CASSVNRGNEQFF
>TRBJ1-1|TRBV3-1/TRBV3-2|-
CASSQVAGTEAFF
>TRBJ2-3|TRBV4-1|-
CASSQEPFGSLETDTQYF
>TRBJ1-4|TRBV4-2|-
CASKRGQGDNEKLFF
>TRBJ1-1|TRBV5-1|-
CASSLVTANTEAFF
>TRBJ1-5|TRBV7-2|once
CASSLVGAARYSNQPQHF
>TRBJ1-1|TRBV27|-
CASSLRGGTEAFF
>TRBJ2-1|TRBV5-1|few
CASTGSGSTYNEQFF
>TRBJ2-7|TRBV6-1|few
CASSEHQGANEQYF
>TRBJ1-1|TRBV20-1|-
CSAPVLPEAFF
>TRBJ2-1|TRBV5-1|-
CASSPYNEQFF
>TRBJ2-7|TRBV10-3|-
CAISGGSYEQYF
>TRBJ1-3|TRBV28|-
CASSLPDNSWNTIYF
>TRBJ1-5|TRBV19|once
CASSSSGHRSNQPQHF
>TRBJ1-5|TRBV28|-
CASSFSARLSNQPQHF
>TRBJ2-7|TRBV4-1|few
CASSLNNIYEQYF
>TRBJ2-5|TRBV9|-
CASSVEDRERETQYF
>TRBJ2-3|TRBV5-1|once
CASSLAGPLSTDTQYF
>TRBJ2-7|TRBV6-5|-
CASSYGTGGFEQYF
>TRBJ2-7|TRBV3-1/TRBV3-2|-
CASSPHKTYEQYF
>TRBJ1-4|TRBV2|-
CASSDWQGVEKLFF
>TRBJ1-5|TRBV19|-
CASLLDRYSNQPQHF
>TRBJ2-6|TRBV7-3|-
CASSFMSSPTRGANVLTF
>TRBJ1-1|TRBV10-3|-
CATGTGRRTEAFF
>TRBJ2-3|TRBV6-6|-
CASRLSSGSLDTQYF
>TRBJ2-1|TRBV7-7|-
CASSLGASGSMGNEQFF
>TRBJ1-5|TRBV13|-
CASSSRFSGNQPQHF
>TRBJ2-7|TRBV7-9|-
CASRQGQSYEQYF
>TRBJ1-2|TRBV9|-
CASSPSPGTGHGYTF
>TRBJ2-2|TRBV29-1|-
CSVEDRDNTGELFF
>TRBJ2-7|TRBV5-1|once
CASSFANEQYF
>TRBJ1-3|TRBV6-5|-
CASSDRGSSGNTIYF
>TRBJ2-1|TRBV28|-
CASSHAGLTSNEQFF
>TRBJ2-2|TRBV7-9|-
CASSLGTVGEGPGELFF
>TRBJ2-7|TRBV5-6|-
CASSFRVAGAHEQYF
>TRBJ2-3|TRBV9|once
CASSVALGRSQYF
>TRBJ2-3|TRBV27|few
CASSFSGNTDTQYF
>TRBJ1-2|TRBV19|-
CASSSGVVSGYTF